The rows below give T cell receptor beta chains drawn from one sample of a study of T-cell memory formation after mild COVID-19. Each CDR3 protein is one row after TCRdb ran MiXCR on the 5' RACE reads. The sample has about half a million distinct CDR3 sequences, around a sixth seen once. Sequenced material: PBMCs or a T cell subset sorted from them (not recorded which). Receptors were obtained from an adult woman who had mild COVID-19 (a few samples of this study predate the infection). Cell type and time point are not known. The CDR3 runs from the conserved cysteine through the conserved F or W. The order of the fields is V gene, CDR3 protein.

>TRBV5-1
CASSAQTGSTEAFF
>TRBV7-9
CASNAGEGFLFGANVLTF
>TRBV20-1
CSAVPPAGGYGYTF
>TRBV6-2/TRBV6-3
CASSWTGGAGGKNIQYF
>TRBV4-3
CASSQAVAASGRNEQFF
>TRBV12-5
CASGYGLRGVGETQYF
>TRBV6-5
CASNGTYNEQFF
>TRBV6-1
CASTTWTGNYGYTF
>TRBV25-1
CASLPGPAKVGTDTQYF
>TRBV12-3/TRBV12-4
CASSPAAETQYF
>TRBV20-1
CSARVLTGVYEQYF
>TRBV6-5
CASSYSPGSGANVLTF
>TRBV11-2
CASSIGHYNEQFF
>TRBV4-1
CASSQVASISGNTIYF
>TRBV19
CASSMSRQGSTDTQYF
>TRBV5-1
CASSYRQGPYEQYF
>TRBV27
CALQGYGYTF
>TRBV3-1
CASSQEYDYYGYTF
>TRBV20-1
CSARVRGAGQETQYF
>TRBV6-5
CASSAGQMYQETQYF
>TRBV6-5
CASSYLIGSHEQYF
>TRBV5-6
CASSFVAGGSSYEQYF
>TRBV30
CAWSVAGDTQYF
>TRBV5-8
CASSLGQGFSGANVLTF
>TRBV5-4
CASSLGLRGTYNEQFF
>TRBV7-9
CASSRLAGTNTGELFF
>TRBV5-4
CASSWVGRSSYEQYF
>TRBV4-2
CASSQDHGNEQYF
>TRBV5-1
CASSAGVGSGNRRLEQFF
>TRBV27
CASSLSVPAFYEQYF
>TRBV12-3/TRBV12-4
CASSSSGTFPSYGYTF
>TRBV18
CASSEQAGYTF
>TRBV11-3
CASSNLGGAYEQYF
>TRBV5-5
CASSLGGTGEKLFF
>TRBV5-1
CASSKSGATGELFF
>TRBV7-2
CASSQRQVQTNYGYTF
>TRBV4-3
CASSQVWASGTNEQFF
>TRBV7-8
CASSFKDRRTEAFF
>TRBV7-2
CASSRTVDYGYTF
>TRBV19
CASSLSGTEALSTNEKLFF
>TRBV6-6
CASNPPAGAEGTDTQYF
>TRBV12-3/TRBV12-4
CASSFGGSGDTQYF
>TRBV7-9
CASSPSPGTGPAYNEQFF